This TCR beta chain was found in a study of blood T cell repertoires in COVID-19. The wider study: Samples came from the United States, Italy and Spain, spanning acute and convalescent COVID-19.

The protocol was immunoSEQ multiplex PCR, while the TCRdb copy is restricted to in-frame clones and leaves out a portion. The table shows 180,000 or so clones, with 85% occurring only once. The V gene lost 1 base and the J gene lost 10 bases, with 5 bases spanning the gap. The CDR3 runs to 11 residues. Per the germline V gene, CDR1 is SGHTA and CDR2 is FQGNSA. This clone was detected only once. Sequencing used peripheral blood. This clonotype was obtained from a woman at least 80 years old with acute or convalescent COVID-19. This rearrangement joins TRBV7-2 to TRBJ2-1; unclear D gene. CDR3 protein: CASSLVREQFF. The CDR3 DNA reads as TGTGCCAGCAGCTTAGTCCGGGAGCAGTTCTTC.